This entry features one T cell receptor beta chain sequence. Antigen: not known. The sample originates from a study of cytomegalovirus exposure and HLA in healthy donors. Overall study findings and caveats: The study dropped some indistinguishable V segments, TRBV6-2 and TRBV6-3 among them.

Trimming shortened V by 1 base and J by 0 bases, and 10 bases separated the two germline ends. CDR1 and CDR2 from the germline V gene are SQVTM and ANQGSEA. CDR3 length: 15 amino acids. PCR used 60 Vbeta primers and 13 Jbeta primers. The table came from immunoSEQ multiplex PCR; TCRdb's copy has only in-frame clones and leaves some out. The table includes roughly 120,000 clones, 80% detected once. This receptor was identified in a man in his thirties or forties in good health and CMV-seronegative. V usage is TRBV29-1 and J usage is TRBJ2-1; D might be TRBD2 (6 bases). Specimen: PBMCs. This CDR3 is CSVEADGSSYNEQFF. CDR3 sequence (DNA): TGCAGCGTTGAAGCAGACGGGAGCTCCTACAATGAGCAGTTCTTC.